The subject of this entry is one T cell receptor (beta chain). The sample comes from a study of blood T cell repertoires in COVID-19. Study summary: Samples representing acute and convalescent COVID-19 were sourced from the United States, Italy and Spain.

This CDR3 has 14 amino acids. Germline assignment: CDR1 SGHNT and CDR2 YYREEE (reference sequence). Trimming at V came to 4 bases and at J to 5 bases, leaving 9 bases not matched to a gene. Assay: immunoSEQ multiplex PCR; the TCRdb copy retains only in-frame clones and omits some. The sample carries fewer than 250,000 clones, around four fifths recorded once. The rearrangement uses TRBV5-4 and TRBJ2-7, with 7 bases identical to TRBD1. The sequenced material came from peripheral blood. This TCR derives from an older woman with acute or convalescent COVID-19. CDR3 in DNA: TGTGCCAGCAGCACCGAGTACACAGGGGACGAGCAGTACTTC. This codes for CASSTEYTGDEQYF.